This entry lists 8 T cell receptor beta chains sequenced from one sample in a study of tumor and adjacent non-tumor tissue in lung cancer. A modified ARM-PCR protocol with three rounds of nested PCR amplified TCRbeta. MiXCR was run by TCRdb on the multiplex PCR reads, yielding one entry per CDR3 protein. The sample yields 68,000 or so distinct CDR3 sequences, roughly 56% seen once. This sample's RNA came from whole unsorted tissue. Sequenced material: lung tumor tissue. The receptors stem from a man in his forties or fifties with non-small cell lung cancer.

There are many counts of this clonotype. This sequence joins TRBV24-1 and TRBJ1-3; 8 bases line up with TRBD1. Losses at the gene ends were 9 bases for V and 3 bases for J; bases not matched to a gene: 9. CDR1 and CDR2 (germline): KGHDR, SFDVKD. The length of the CDR3 is 15 residues. CDR3: CATPKTGAGGNTIYF. CDR3 in DNA: TGTGCCACCCCAAAGACAGGGGCCGGTGGAAACACCATATATTTT.

The genes are TRBV4-1 and TRBJ2-6, with D maybe TRBD1 (5 bases). V lost 3 bases and J 4 bases, leaving 10 bases between the germline ends. CDR1 and CDR2 (germline): MGHRA, YSYEKL. The CDR3 spans 15 residues. CDR3 sequence reads: CASSHGRAGANVLTF. The CDR3, as DNA: TGCGCCAGCAGCCACGGCAGGGCCGGGGCCAACGTCCTGACTTTC.

For this clonotype: Since a much larger clone is just one base distant, this may be a read error. This is likely a read error, given that the CDR3 carries no conserved phenylalanine or tryptophan at its end. V and J are TRBV30 and TRBJ2-7, with 9 bases matching TRBD2. This CDR3 is 14 amino acids long. With V trimmed by 4 bases and J by 2 bases, 6 bases remained unmatched. Germline CDR1 and CDR2: GTSNPN and SVGIG (reference sequence). The CDR3 loop reads CAWNLAGETYEQYL. The CDR3 region has the DNA TGTGCCTGGAATTTAGCGGGAGAGACCTACGAGCAGTACTTA.

For this clonotype: The junction departs from germline at one end; a sequencing error may be responsible. V is TRBV12-3 or TRBV12-4 and J is TRBJ2-3; 7 bases line up with TRBD1. The CDR3 loop spans 15 amino acids. The CDR3 DNA reads TGTGCCGGCAGTAGGGGGCTGGGGTCCACAGATACGCAGTATTTT. It is translated as CAGSRGLGSTDTQYF.

The genes are TRBV5-5 and TRBJ1-2; D gene ambiguous. Trimming took 0 bases from V and 8 from J, leaving 17 bases between them. The CDR3 covers 15 residues. Germline V gene data show CDR1 as SGHKS and CDR2 as YYEKEE (reference sequence). The CDR3 bases are TGTGCCAGCAGCTTGGAATCGGGGAAGGCCCGCGGCTACACCTTC. Its translation is CASSLESGKARGYTF.

The chain links TRBV4-2 to TRBJ2-6, with 8 bases fitting TRBD1. In germline, CDR1 is LGHNA, CDR2 YNFKEQ. This CDR3 spans 18 amino acids. J gave up 6 bases and V 4 bases, and 14 bases lay outside the gene matches. This CDR3 reads CASSPYKDRAPVANVLTF. CDR3 DNA sequence: TGTGCCAGCAGCCCGTATAAGGACAGGGCCCCTGTGGCCAACGTCCTGACTTTC.

This clonotype was observed a few times. One end of the junction fails to match germline, which may point to a read error. This chain links TRBV24-1 with TRBJ2-5, with a tentative D call TRBD2 (7 bases). Germline V gives CDR1 KGHDR, CDR2 SFDVKD. The CDR3 totals 15 residues. The CDR3 loop reads CATSPSGQYQETQYF. CDR3 coding DNA: TGTGCTACCAGTCCTAGCGGACAGTACCAAGAGACCCAGTACTTC.

Concerning this clonotype: Germline and junction disagree at one end, which may indicate a read error. The J gene is TRBJ1-5, the V gene TRBV4-1; D is unresolved. The CDR3 runs to 15 residues. Germline V lookup: CDR1 MGHRA, CDR2 YSYEKL. This CDR3 reads CASSQAGSDNQPQHF. DNA for the CDR3: TGCGCCAGTAGCCAAGCGGGCAGTGACAATCAGCCCCAGCATTTT.